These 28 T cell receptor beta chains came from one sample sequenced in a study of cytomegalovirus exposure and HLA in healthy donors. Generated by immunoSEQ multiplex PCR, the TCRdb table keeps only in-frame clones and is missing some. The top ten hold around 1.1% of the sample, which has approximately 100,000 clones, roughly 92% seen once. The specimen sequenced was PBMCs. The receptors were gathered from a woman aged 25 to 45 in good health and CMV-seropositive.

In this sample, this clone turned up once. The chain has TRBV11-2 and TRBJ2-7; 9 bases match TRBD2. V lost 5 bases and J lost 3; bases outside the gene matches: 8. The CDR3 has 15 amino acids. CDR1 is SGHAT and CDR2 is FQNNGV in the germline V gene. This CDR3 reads CASSRSGTSSYEQYF. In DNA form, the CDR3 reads TGTGCCAGCAGCAGATCCGGGACTAGCAGCTACGAGCAGTACTTC.

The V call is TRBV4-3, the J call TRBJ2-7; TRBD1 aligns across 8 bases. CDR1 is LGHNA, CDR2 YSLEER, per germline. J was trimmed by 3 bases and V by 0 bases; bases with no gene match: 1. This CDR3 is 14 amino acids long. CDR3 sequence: CASSQDTGGYEQYF. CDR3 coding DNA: TGCGCCAGCAGCCAAGATACAGGGGGCTACGAGCAGTACTTC.

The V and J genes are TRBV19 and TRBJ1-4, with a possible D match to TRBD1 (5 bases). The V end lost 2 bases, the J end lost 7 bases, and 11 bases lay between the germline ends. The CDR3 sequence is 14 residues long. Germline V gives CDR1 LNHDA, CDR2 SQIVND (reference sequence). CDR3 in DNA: TGTGCCAGTAGTATAAACAGGCTTGGTGAAAAACTGTTTTTT. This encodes CASSINRLGEKLFF.

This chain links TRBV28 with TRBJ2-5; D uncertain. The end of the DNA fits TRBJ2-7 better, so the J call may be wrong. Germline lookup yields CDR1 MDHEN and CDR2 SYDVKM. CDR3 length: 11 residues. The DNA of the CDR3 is TGTGCCAGCAGTTCCGCATACGAGCAGTACTTC. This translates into CASSSAYEQYF.

The CDR3 is CASSQDFQTGQRETQYF. In DNA, the CDR3 is TGCGCCAGCAGCCAAGATTTTCAGACTGGACAGCGGGAGACCCAGTACTTC. V and J are TRBV4-3 and TRBJ2-5; a possible D gene is TRBD1 (6 bases). This CDR3 is 17 amino acids long. Trimming took off 0 bases at V and 5 bases at J, with 19 bases between the two ends. Germline V gives CDR1 LGHNA, CDR2 YSLEER.

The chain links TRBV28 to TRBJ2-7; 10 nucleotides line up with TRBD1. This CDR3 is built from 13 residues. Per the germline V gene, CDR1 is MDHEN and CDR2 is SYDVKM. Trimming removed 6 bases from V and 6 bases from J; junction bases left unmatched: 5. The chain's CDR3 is CASRLDRGLEQYF. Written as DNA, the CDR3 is TGTGCCAGCAGGCTCGACAGGGGGCTCGAGCAGTACTTC.

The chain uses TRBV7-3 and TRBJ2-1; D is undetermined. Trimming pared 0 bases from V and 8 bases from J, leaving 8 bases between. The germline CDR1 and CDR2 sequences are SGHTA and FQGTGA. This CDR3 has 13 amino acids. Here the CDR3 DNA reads TGTGCCAGCAGCTTAACTAGAGGCCATGAGCAGTTCTTC. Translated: CASSLTRGHEQFF.

The CDR3 nucleotides are TGTGCCAGCAGCCCCCATTCTAGCGGGAGCTCCTACAATGAGCAGTTCTTC. Translated: CASSPHSSGSSYNEQFF. The V gene is TRBV9, the J gene TRBJ2-1; 10 nucleotides match TRBD2. V was pared by 4 bases and J by 0 bases, with 7 bases of the junction left unmatched. There are 17 residues in the CDR3. The germline CDR1 and CDR2 sequences are SGDLS and YYNGEE.

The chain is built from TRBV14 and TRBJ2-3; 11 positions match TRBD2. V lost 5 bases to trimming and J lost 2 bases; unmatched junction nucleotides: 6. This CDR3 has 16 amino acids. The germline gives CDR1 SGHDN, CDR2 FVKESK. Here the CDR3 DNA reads TGTGCCAGCAGCTTGAGACTAGCGGGGCTCACAGATACGCAGTATTTT. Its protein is CASSLRLAGLTDTQYF.

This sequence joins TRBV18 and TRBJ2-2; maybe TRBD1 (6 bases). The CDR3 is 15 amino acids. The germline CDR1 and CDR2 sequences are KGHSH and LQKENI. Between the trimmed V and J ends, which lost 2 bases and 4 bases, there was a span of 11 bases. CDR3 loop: CASSPIRGITGELFF. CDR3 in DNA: TGTGCCAGCTCACCAATCAGGGGAATCACCGGGGAGCTGTTTTTT.

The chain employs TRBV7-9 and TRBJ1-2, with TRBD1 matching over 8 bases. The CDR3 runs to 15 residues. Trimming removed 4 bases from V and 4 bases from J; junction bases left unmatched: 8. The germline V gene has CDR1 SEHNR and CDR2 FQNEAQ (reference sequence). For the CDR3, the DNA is TGTGCCAGCAGCTGGGGACAGGAGGGACTCTATGGCTACACCTTC. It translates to CASSWGQEGLYGYTF.

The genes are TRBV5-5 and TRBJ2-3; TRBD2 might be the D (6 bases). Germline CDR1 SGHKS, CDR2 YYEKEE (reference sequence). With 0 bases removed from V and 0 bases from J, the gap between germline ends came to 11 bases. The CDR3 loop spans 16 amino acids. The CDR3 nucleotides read TGTGCCAGCAGCTTGGAGGCGGGAACTAGCACAGATACGCAGTATTTT. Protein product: CASSLEAGTSTDTQYF.

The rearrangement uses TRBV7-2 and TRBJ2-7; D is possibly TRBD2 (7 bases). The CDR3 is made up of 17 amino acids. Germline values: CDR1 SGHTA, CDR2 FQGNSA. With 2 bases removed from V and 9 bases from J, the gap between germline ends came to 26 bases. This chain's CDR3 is CASSLLGGSAGRGAQYF. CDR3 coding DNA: TGTGCCAGCAGCTTACTAGGTGGCTCGGCGGGTCGGGGGGCGCAGTACTTC.

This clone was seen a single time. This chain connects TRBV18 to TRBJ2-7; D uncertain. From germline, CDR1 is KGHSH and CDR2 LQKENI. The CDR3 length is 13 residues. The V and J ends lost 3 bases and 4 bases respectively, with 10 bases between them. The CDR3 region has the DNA TGTGCCAGCTCACCCAATGCAGGTTACGAGCAGTACTTC. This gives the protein CASSPNAGYEQYF.

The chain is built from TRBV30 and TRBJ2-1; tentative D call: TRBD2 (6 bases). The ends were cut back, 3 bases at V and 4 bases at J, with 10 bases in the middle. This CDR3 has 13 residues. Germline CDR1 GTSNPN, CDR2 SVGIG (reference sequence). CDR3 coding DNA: TGTGCCTGGAGGGGGACTGGATACAATGAGCAGTTCTTC. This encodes CAWRGTGYNEQFF.

The CDR3 sequence: CASSQNQETQYF. The CDR3 nucleotides read TGTGCCAGCAGCCAGAACCAAGAGACCCAGTACTTC. The chain is built from TRBV7-2 and TRBJ2-5; no clear D. Trimming removed 5 bases from V and 0 bases from J, with 4 bases in between. Germline values: CDR1 SGHTA, CDR2 FQGNSA. The CDR3 is 12 residues long. Complete variable domain (other parts from reference TRBV7-2 and TRBJ2-5): GAGVSQSPSNKVTEKGKDVELRCDPISGHTALYWYRQSLGQGLEFLIYFQGNSAPDKSGLPSDRFSAERTGGSVSTLTIQRTQQEDSAVYLCASSQNQETQYFGPGTRLLVL.

DNA of the CDR3: TGTGCCAGCAGGGGGGCCCCCTACGAGCAGTACTTC. Residues: CASRGAPYEQYF. The V gene is TRBV7-9, the J gene TRBJ2-7, with D perhaps matching TRBD1 (6 bases). CDR1 is SEHNR and CDR2 is FQNEAQ in the germline V gene (reference sequence). Trimming stripped 6 bases from V and 2 bases from J, with 8 bases between. The length of the CDR3 is 12 residues.

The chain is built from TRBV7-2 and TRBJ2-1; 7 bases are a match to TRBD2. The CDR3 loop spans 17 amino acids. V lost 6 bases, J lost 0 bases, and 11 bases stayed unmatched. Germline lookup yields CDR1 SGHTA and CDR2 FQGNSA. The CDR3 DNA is TGTGCCAGCAGTTATCCCCCTGGCGGGAGCTCCTACAATGAGCAGTTCTTC. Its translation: CASSYPPGGSSYNEQFF.

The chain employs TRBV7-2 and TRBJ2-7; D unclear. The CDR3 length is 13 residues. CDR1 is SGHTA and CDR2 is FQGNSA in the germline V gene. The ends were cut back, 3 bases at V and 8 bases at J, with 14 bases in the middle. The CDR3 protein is CASSLAPQSKQYF. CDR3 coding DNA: TGTGCCAGCAGCTTGGCCCCACAGAGCAAGCAGTACTTC.

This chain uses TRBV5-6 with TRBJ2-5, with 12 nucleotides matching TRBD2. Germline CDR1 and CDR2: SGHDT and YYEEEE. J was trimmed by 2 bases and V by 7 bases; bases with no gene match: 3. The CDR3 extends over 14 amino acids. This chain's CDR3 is CASHLAGGQETQYF. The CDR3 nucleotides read TGTGCCAGCCATCTAGCGGGAGGGCAAGAGACCCAGTACTTC.

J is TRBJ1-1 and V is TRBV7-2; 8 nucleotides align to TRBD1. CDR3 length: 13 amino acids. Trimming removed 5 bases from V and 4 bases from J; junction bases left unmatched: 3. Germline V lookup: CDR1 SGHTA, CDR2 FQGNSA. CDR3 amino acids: CASSLTGVTEAFF. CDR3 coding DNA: TGTGCCAGCAGCCTGACAGGGGTCACTGAAGCTTTCTTT.

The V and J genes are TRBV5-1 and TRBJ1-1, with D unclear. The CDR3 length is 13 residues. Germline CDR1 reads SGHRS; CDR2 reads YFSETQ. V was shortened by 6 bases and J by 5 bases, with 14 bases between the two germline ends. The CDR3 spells CASTYKGGTEAFF. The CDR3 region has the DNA TGCGCCAGCACATATAAGGGCGGGACTGAAGCTTTCTTT.

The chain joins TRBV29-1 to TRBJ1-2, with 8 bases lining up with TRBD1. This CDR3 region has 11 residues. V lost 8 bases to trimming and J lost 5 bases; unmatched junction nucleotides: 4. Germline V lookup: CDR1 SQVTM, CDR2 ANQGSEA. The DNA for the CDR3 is TGCAGCACAGGGGGTGGTTATGGCTACACCTTC. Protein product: CSTGGGYGYTF. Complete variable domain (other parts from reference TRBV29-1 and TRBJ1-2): SAVISQKPSRDICQRGTSLTIQCQVDSQVTMMFWYRQQPGQSLTLIATANQGSEATYESGFVIDKFPISRPNLTFSTLTVSNMSPEDSSIYLCSTGGGYGYTFGSGTRLTVV.

The CDR3 region has the DNA TGTGCCAGTAGTCAGTGGGGGGAAATCACTGAAGCTTTCTTT. Protein sequence: CASSQWGEITEAFF. The rearrangement joins TRBV19 to TRBJ1-1; D is perhaps TRBD1 (5 bases). Trimming pared 5 bases from V and 4 bases from J, leaving 14 bases between. CDR3 length equals 14 residues. CDR1 is LNHDA, CDR2 SQIVND, per germline (reference sequence).

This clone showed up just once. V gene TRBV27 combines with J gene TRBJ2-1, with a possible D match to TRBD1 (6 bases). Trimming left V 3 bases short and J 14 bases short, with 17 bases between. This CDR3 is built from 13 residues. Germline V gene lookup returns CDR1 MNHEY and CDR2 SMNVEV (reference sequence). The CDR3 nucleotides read TGTGCCAGCAGTTTTCAAGGGGGTCCCTCCGAGTTCTTC. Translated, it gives CASSFQGGPSEFF.

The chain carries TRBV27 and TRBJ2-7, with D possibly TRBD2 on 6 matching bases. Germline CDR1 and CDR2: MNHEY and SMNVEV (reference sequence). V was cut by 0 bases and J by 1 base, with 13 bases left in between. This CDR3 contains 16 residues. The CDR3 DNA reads TGTGCCAGCAGTTTATCTTTCGGCGGGACTTCCTACGAGCAGTACTTC. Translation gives CASSLSFGGTSYEQYF.

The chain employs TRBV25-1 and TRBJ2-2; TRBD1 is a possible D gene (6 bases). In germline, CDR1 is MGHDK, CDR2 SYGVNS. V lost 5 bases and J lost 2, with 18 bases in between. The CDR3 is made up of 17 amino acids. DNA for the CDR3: TGTGCCAGCAGTAGGACAGCCTCCCAAATAAACACCGGGGAGCTGTTTTTT. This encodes CASSRTASQINTGELFF.

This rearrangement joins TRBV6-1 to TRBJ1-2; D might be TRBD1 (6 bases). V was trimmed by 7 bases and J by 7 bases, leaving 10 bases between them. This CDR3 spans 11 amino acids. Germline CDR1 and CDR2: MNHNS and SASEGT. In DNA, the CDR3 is TGTGCCAGCACTGTGGACAGTGGCTACACCTTC. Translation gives CASTVDSGYTF.